What follows describes a single TCR beta chain. The entry originates in a study of CD8+CD57+ T cells in acquired aplastic anemia. By flow cytometry, patients selected for sequencing had shown an expansion of CD8+CD57+ cells. TCR beta VDJ and CDR3 profiling used genomic DNA as template. A single record per CDR3 protein comes from TCRdb applying MiXCR to the reads. Of 180,000 or so distinct CDR3 sequences listed, around 63% are singletons. From germline, CDR1 is SGHVS and CDR2 FQNEAQ. The CDR3 has 16 residues. Trimming at V came to 5 bases and at J to 2 bases, leaving 8 bases not matched to a gene. Sequences were obtained from sorted CD4+, CD8+, or CD8+CD57+ T cells (not recorded which) from PBMCs. V usage is TRBV7-8 and J usage is TRBJ2-7, with 11 bases that match TRBD2. This receptor was taken from a human donor with aplastic anemia. CDR3: CASSPWGTSGTYEQYF. DNA of the CDR3: TGTGCCAGCAGCCCGTGGGGGACTAGCGGTACCTACGAGCAGTACTTC.